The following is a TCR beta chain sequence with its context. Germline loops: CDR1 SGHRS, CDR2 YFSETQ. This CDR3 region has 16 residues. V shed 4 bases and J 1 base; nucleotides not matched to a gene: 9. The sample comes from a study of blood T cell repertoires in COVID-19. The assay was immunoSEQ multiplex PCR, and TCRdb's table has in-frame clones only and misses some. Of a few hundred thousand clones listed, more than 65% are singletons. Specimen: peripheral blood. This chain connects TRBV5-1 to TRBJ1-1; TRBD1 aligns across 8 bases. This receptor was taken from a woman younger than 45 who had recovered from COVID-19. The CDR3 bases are TGCGCCAGCAGCCGAAAGACTGGACAGGGGAACACTGAAGCTTTCTTT. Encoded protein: CASSRKTGQGNTEAFF.